This TCR beta chain was profiled in a study of graft-versus-host responses after intestinal transplantation. General observations from the study: High graft-versus-host to host-versus-graft T cell clonal ratios marked allografts of patients with graft-donor macrochimerism.

Sequencing used immunoSEQ multiplex PCR; TCRdb keeps in-frame clones, though not all of them. The sample has some 31,000 clones, more than 85% seen once. In germline, CDR1 is SGDLS, CDR2 YYNGEE. The CDR3 spans 13 residues. Trimming took off 0 bases at V and 0 bases at J, with 2 bases between the two ends. In the case of this clone: Its antigen remains unidentified.

The chain recombines TRBV9 with TRBJ2-3; D call uncertain. The source material was PBMCs, sampled 66 days after intestinal transplant. The sequence was obtained from a human patient who received an intestinal transplant, so some T cells may come from the graft donor. CDR3 sequence: CASSVESTDTQYF. In DNA form, the CDR3 reads TGTGCCAGCAGCGTAGAAAGCACAGATACGCAGTATTTT. Together with reference TRBV9 and TRBJ2-3, the CDR3 gives the full variable domain: DSGVTQTPKHLITATGQRVTLRCSPRSGDLSVYWYQQSLDQGLQFLIQYYNGEERAKGNILERFSAQQFPDLHSELNLSSLELGDSALYFCASSVESTDTQYFGPGTRLTVL.